A single sample gave rise to the 21 T cell receptor beta chains below, sequenced in a study of blood T cells in healthy people across ages. Using a J-beta primer mix together with a sample-barcoded 5' primer, a second PCR was run for roughly 6 to 12 cycles. TCRdb processed the 5' RACE reads anew with MiXCR; each CDR3 protein has one entry. The sample shows around 690,000 distinct CDR3 sequences, around 54% of them seen only once. The sequenced sample was blood. These receptor sequences come from a man in his sixties in good health.

The V and J genes are TRBV29-1 and TRBJ2-3, with TRBD2 as a possible D gene (6 bases). The V gene lost 4 bases and the J gene lost 2 bases, with 10 bases spanning the gap. This CDR3 is built from 13 residues. Germline CDR1 SQVTM, CDR2 ANQGSEA. DNA for the CDR3: TGCAGCGTTGGGCAGGGACTCACAGATACGCAGTATTTT. This sequence encodes CSVGQGLTDTQYF.

The rearrangement links TRBV18 to TRBJ2-6, with 11 bases lining up with TRBD1. The J segment lost 5 bases and the V segment lost 3 bases, leaving 9 bases of the junction unmatched. Germline V lookup: CDR1 KGHSH, CDR2 LQKENI. The CDR3 consists of 18 residues. CDR3 coding DNA: TGTGCCAGCTCACCTTCGGACAGGGGGCCCAAAAGGGCCAACGTCCTGACTTTC. Translation: CASSPSDRGPKRANVLTF.

The V call is TRBV12-3 or TRBV12-4, the J call TRBJ1-4, with D perhaps matching TRBD1 (5 bases). Trimming removed 5 bases from V and 7 bases from J, with 11 bases in between. The CDR3 is made up of 13 amino acids. The CDR3 DNA sequence: TGTGCCAGCAGTCCCGGGGCAGTTGAAAAACTGTTTTTT. The encoded protein is CASSPGAVEKLFF.

The V call is TRBV20-1, the J call TRBJ2-3; D gene unclear. The CDR3 is 16 residues long. Germline assignment: CDR1 DFQATT and CDR2 SNEGSKA (reference sequence). V dropped 4 bases and J dropped 1 base, with 18 bases sitting between them. The CDR3 spells CSANGATSGGTDTQYF. The CDR3 DNA reads as TGCAGTGCTAACGGTGCGACATCCGGCGGCACAGATACGCAGTATTTT.

This CDR3 is CASSGTGVLETQYF. The CDR3 nucleotides are TGTGCCAGCAGCGGAACAGGGGTTTTGGAGACCCAGTACTTC. V gene TRBV5-5 combines with J gene TRBJ2-5, with 7 nucleotides matching TRBD1. This CDR3 spans 14 amino acids. The ends lost 4 bases at V and 5 bases at J; junction bases unmatched: 8. Germline V lookup: CDR1 SGHKS, CDR2 YYEKEE (reference sequence).

V usage is TRBV29-1 and J usage is TRBJ2-1; no firm D call. The CDR3 consists of 14 residues. The V gene lost 5 bases and the J gene lost 3 bases, with 14 bases spanning the gap. Germline V gene data show CDR1 as SQVTM and CDR2 as ANQGSEA. The DNA of the CDR3 is TGCAGCGTTAAGCCAAAGGCGGACTACAATGAGCAGTTCTTC. Its translation is CSVKPKADYNEQFF.

The rearrangement uses TRBV27 and TRBJ2-7, with D tentatively TRBD1 (5 bases). CDR3 size: 13 residues. Germline V gene data show CDR1 as MNHEY and CDR2 as SMNVEV (reference sequence). Trimming left V 5 bases short and J 2 bases short, with 10 bases between. The CDR3 region is CASSPKGTYEQYF. CDR3 nucleotide sequence: TGTGCCAGCAGTCCCAAGGGGACCTACGAGCAGTACTTC.

The table lists this clonotype with a few counts. CDR3 coding DNA: TGCAGCGTTTCGCGGACAGGGAACTATGGCTACACCTTC. Protein product: CSVSRTGNYGYTF. The chain joins TRBV29-1 to TRBJ1-2; 8 bases align to TRBD1. The CDR3 consists of 13 residues. V shed 5 bases, J shed 2 bases, and the junction held 4 bases outside the gene matches. CDR1 SQVTM and CDR2 ANQGSEA come from the germline V gene.

Details on this clonotype: Given a much more abundant clone one base away, this may be a read error. V is TRBV6-5 and J is TRBJ2-4; 7 bases are a match to TRBD1. The end of the DNA fits TRBJ2-7 better, so the J call may be wrong. Germline V gene sequence: CDR1 MNHEY, CDR2 SVGAGI. This CDR3 region has 19 residues. CDR3 sequence (DNA): TGTGCCAGCAGTCACTCGATGTCGGCAGGGGGATCTATTTCCTACGAGCAGTACTTC. Amino acids: CASSHSMSAGGSISYEQYF.

This sequence joins TRBV6-5 and TRBJ2-1, with D maybe TRBD2 (6 bases). Trimming left V 6 bases short and J 1 base short, with 13 bases between. The germline V gene encodes CDR1 MNHEY and CDR2 SVGAGI. The CDR3 is 15 residues long. The CDR3 here is CASRERAVSYNEQFF. CDR3 sequence (DNA): TGTGCCAGCAGAGAGCGGGCCGTATCCTACAATGAGCAGTTCTTC.

Comment on this clonotype: One junction end disagrees with the germline gene, perhaps due to a read error. The chain couples TRBV20-1 to TRBJ2-1; 10 bases line up with TRBD1. This CDR3 has 14 amino acids. The germline V gene has CDR1 DFQATT and CDR2 SNEGSKA (reference sequence). This chain's CDR3 is CGAPGTGAYNEQFF. The CDR3 coding sequence is TGCGGTGCTCCCGGGACAGGGGCATACAATGAGCAGTTCTTC.

The table lists this clonotype with a few counts. The chain is built from TRBV2 and TRBJ1-2; D gene ambiguous. V lost 1 base and J lost 4, with 10 bases in between. Germline CDR1 is SNHLY and CDR2 is FYNNEI. This CDR3 spans 14 amino acids. The CDR3 region has the DNA TGTGCCAGCAGTGAAGACCAGGCCCGCTATGGCTACACCTTC. Protein: CASSEDQARYGYTF.

The genes are TRBV28 and TRBJ2-3; D perhaps matches TRBD2 (7 bases). This CDR3 has 14 residues. V lost 5 bases and J lost 2, with 11 bases in between. Germline V CDR1 and CDR2: MDHEN, SYDVKM. CDR3 residues: CASSGGGYTDTQYF. CDR3 DNA: TGTGCCAGCAGTGGGGGGGGCTACACAGATACGCAGTATTTT.

The V call is TRBV20-1, the J call TRBJ2-3; 8 bases match TRBD1. V gave up 3 bases and J gave up 2 bases; unmatched junction bases: 7. Germline-derived CDR1 and CDR2 are DFQATT and SNEGSKA (reference sequence). The CDR3 loop spans 15 amino acids. The CDR3 protein is CSASRQGAPTDTQYF. CDR3 coding DNA: TGCAGTGCTAGTAGGCAGGGGGCCCCCACAGATACGCAGTATTTT.

The genes are TRBV3-1 and TRBJ2-1, with 8 bases fitting TRBD2. The germline CDR1 and CDR2 sequences are LGHDT and YNNKEL (reference sequence). Trimming cost V 3 bases and J 5 bases; bases outside gene matches: 3. The CDR3 length is 14 residues. The CDR3 DNA sequence: TGTGCCAGCAGCCACGCGGGGGGCGACAATGAGCAGTTCTTC. Protein product: CASSHAGGDNEQFF.

This clonotype is a singleton in its sample. J is TRBJ1-2 and V is TRBV9; 9 bases line up with TRBD1. The CDR3 totals 16 residues. In germline, CDR1 is SGDLS, CDR2 YYNGEE. V lost 0 bases, J lost 5 bases, and 8 bases stayed unmatched. This CDR3 reads CASSVAGTGYGYGYTF. The DNA for the CDR3 is TGTGCCAGCAGCGTAGCCGGGACAGGGTACGGTTATGGCTACACCTTC.

The CDR3: CASSGWANYNSPLHF. The DNA of the CDR3 is TGTGCCAGCAGTGGTTGGGCAAACTATAATTCACCCCTCCACTTT. This chain joins TRBV2 and TRBJ1-6; D not certain. V was cut by 4 bases and J by 3 bases, with 10 bases left in between. The CDR3 loop spans 15 amino acids. CDR1 is SNHLY, CDR2 FYNNEI, per germline. Complete variable domain (other parts from reference TRBV2 and TRBJ1-6): EPEVTQTPSHQVTQMGQEVILRCVPISNHLYFYWYRQILGQKVEFLVSFYNNEISEKSEIFDDQFSVERPDGSNFTLKIRSTKLEDSAMYFCASSGWANYNSPLHFGNGTRLTVT.

This clonotype was picked up one time. The rearrangement joins TRBV15 to TRBJ2-3; the D is unclear. This CDR3 comprises 15 residues. V lost 0 bases and J lost 2, with 9 bases in between. Germline V lookup: CDR1 LNHNV, CDR2 YYDKDF (reference sequence). The CDR3 coding sequence is TGTGCCACCAGCAGAGACGGCAGACTCACAGATACGCAGTATTTT. As protein: CATSRDGRLTDTQYF.

This clonotype has only a few counts. The chain recombines TRBV11-2 with TRBJ1-6, with D hard to call. Trimming pared 1 base from V and 13 bases from J, leaving 8 bases between. Germline CDR1 SGHAT, CDR2 FQNNGV. The CDR3 extends over 12 amino acids. The CDR3 nucleotides are TGTGCCAGCAGCTTAGTGAGGGCTCCCCTCCACTTT. Protein: CASSLVRAPLHF.

The chain employs TRBV29-1 and TRBJ2-5; TRBD2 matches 10 bases. TRBJ2-7 matches the DNA end more closely, so the J call is doubtful. The CDR3 contains 15 residues. Per germline, CDR1 SQVTM and CDR2 ANQGSEA. In nucleotides, the CDR3 is TGCAGCGTTGAAGATCGGACTAGCGGAATCTACGAGCAGTACTTC. It specifies CSVEDRTSGIYEQYF.

The CDR3 DNA is TGTGCCAGCAGCAAAGTCGACAGTGACTACGAGCAGTACTTC. Its translation is CASSKVDSDYEQYF. The chain carries TRBV21-1 and TRBJ2-5; TRBD1 reflects the table's D call only, with no check against the DNA. The DNA end favors TRBJ2-7, so the J call may be wrong. TRBV21-1 is an annotated pseudogene. The CDR3 consists of 14 residues.